This T cell receptor beta chain originates from a study of blood T cells in healthy people across ages. CDR3 length equals 17 residues. Germline assignment: CDR1 SGHTA and CDR2 FQGNSA. V trimming: 5 bases; J trimming: 5 bases; junction bases outside the gene matches: 12. Study-wide findings and caveats: Older age coincided with a roughly linear decline in TCR beta diversity per million T cells. The unknown donor CMV status may have confounded expanded clonotype changes. A strong correlation between TCR beta diversity and naive T cell percentage was seen.

Through a sample-barcoded 5' primer and a J-beta primer mix, a second PCR was run for about 6 to 11 cycles. TCRdb re-derived calls from the 5' RACE reads in MiXCR, one entry per CDR3 protein. The data contain about 830,000 distinct CDR3 sequences, 58% of them singletons. This clonotype was observed a single time. Its specificity is not known. Total RNA, at least 5 micrograms per sample, came from PBMCs. This chain uses TRBV7-2 with TRBJ1-2; 12 bases are a match to TRBD1. The material sequenced was blood. This receptor was taken from a man aged 25-40 years in good health. CDR3 coding DNA: TGTGCCAGCAGCCATTTCGTGGGACAGGGGGCTGGGTATGGCTACACCTTC. Protein: CASSHFVGQGAGYGYTF. Variable domain in full (rest from reference TRBV7-2 and TRBJ1-2): GAGVSQSPSNKVTEKGKDVELRCDPISGHTALYWYRQSLGQGLEFLIYFQGNSAPDKSGLPSDRFSAERTGGSVSTLTIQRTQQEDSAVYLCASSHFVGQGAGYGYTFGSGTRLTVV.